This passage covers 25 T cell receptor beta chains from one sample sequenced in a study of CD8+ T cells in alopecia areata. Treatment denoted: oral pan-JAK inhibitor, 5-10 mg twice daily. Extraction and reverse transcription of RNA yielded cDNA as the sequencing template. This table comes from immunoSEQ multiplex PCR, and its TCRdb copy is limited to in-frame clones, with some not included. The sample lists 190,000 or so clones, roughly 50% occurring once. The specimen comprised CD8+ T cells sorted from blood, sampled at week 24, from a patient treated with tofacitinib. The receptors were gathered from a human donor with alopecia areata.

In DNA form, the CDR3 reads TGCGCCAGCGGAGGCCCCTCCTCTGGGGCCAACGTCCTGACTTTC. It is translated as CASGGPSSGANVLTF. The V gene is TRBV5-1, the J gene TRBJ2-6; D possibly corresponds to TRBD2 (5 bases). Between the trimmed V and J ends, which lost 7 bases and 0 bases, there was a span of 11 bases. Germline CDR1 SGHRS, CDR2 YFSETQ. The CDR3 has 15 amino acids.

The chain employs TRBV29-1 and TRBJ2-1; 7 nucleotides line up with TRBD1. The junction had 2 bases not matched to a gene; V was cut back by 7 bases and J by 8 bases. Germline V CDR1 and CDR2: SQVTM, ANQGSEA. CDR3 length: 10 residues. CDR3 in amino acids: CSATGDEQFF. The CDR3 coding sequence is TGCAGCGCCACAGGGGATGAGCAGTTCTTC.

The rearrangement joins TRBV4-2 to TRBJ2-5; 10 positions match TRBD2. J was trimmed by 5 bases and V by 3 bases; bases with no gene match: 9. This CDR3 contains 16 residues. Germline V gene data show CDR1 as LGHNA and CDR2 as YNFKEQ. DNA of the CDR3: TGTGCCAGCAGCCAGGGGTCTAGCGGGGGCCGGGAGACCCAGTACTTC. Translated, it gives CASSQGSSGGRETQYF.

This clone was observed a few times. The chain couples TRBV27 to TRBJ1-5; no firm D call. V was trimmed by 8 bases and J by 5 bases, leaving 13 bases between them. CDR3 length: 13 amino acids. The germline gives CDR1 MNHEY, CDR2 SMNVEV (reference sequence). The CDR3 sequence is CASAEAGYQPQHF. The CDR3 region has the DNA TGTGCCAGCGCCGAAGCGGGGTATCAGCCCCAGCATTTT.

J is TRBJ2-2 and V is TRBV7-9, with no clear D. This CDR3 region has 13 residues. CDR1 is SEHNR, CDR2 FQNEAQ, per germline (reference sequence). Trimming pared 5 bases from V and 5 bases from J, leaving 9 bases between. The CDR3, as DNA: TGTGCCAGCAGCCAAGCCAGAACCGGGGAGCTGTTTTTT. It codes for CASSQARTGELFF. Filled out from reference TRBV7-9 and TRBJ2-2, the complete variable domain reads DTGVSQNPRHKITKRGQNVTFRCDPISEHNRLYWYRQTLGQGPEFLTYFQNEAQLEKSRLLSDRFSAERPKGSFSTLEIQRTEQGDSAMYLCASSQARTGELFFGEGSRLTVL.

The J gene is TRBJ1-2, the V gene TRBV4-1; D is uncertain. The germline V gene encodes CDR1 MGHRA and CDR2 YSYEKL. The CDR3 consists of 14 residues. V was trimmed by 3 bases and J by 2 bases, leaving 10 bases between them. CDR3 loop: CASSQIIVNYGYTF. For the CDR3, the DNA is TGCGCCAGCAGCCAGATAATAGTCAACTATGGCTACACCTTC.

CDR3 nucleotide sequence: TGTGCCACCAGCAGAGATAAGGCTAGCGGTCTCAATGAGCAGTTCTTC. Protein product: CATSRDKASGLNEQFF. The gene calls are TRBV15 and TRBJ2-1, with 7 bases aligning to TRBD2. J lost 6 bases, V lost 0 bases, and 8 bases had no gene match. The germline gives CDR1 LNHNV, CDR2 YYDKDF (reference sequence). The CDR3 length is 16 residues.

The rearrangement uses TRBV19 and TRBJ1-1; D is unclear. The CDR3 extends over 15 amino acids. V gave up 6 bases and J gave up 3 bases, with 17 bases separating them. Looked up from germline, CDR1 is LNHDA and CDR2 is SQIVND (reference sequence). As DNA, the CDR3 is TGTGCCAGTAGAGCAAGCGGGGATTGGGACACTGAAGCTTTCTTT. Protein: CASRASGDWDTEAFF.

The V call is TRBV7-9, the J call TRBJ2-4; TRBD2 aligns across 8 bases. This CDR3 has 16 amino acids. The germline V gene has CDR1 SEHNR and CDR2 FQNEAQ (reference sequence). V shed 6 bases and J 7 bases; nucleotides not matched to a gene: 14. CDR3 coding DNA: TGTGCCAGCAGTTCTTCCCCCAGCGGGGGAAGGAACATTCAGTACTTC. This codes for CASSSSPSGGRNIQYF.

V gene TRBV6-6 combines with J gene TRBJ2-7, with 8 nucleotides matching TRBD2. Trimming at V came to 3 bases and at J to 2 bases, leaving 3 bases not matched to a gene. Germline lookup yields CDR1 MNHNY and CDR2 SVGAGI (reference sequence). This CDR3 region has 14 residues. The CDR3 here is CASSYGTRPYEQYF. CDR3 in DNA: TGTGCCAGCAGTTATGGGACTAGACCCTACGAGCAGTACTTC.

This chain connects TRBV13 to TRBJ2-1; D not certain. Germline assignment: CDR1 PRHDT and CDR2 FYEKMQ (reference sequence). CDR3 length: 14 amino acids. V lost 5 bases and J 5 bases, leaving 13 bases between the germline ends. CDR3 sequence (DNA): TGTGCCAGCAGCCCCGACTCAATGAACAATGAGCAGTTCTTC. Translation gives CASSPDSMNNEQFF. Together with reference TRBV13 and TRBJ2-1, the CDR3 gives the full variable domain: AAGVIQSPRHLIKEKRETATLKCYPIPRHDTVYWYQQGPGQDPQFLISFYEKMQSDKGSIPDRFSAQQFSDYHSELNMSSLELGDSALYFCASSPDSMNNEQFFGPGTRLTVL.

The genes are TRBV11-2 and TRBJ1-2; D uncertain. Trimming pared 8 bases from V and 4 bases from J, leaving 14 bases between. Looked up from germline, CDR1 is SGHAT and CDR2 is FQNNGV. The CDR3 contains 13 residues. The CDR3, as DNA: TGTGCCAGCGCTGATATGCGGGTCTATGGCTACACCTTC. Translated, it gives CASADMRVYGYTF.

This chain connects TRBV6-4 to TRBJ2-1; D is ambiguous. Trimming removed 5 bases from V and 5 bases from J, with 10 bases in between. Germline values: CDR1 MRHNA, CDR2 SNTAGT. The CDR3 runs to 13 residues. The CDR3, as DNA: TGTGCCAGCAGTACGACCCCTAACAATGAGCAGTTCTTC. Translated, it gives CASSTTPNNEQFF.

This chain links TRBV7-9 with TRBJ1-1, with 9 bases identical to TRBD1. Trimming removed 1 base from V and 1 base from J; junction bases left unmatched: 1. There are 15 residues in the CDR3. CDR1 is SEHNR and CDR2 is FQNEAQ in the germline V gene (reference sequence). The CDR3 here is CASSLVQGANTEAFF. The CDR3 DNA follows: TGTGCCAGCAGCTTAGTACAGGGGGCGAACACTGAAGCTTTCTTT. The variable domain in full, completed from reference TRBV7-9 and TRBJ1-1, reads DTGVSQNPRHKITKRGQNVTFRCDPISEHNRLYWYRQTLGQGPEFLTYFQNEAQLEKSRLLSDRFSAERPKGSFSTLEIQRTEQGDSAMYLCASSLVQGANTEAFFGQGTRLTVV.

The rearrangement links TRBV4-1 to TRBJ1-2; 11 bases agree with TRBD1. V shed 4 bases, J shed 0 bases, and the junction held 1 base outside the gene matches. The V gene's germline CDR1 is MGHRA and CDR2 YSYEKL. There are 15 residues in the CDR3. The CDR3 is CASSPDRGPNYGYTF. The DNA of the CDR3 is TGCGCCAGCAGCCCGGACAGGGGGCCTAACTATGGCTACACCTTC.

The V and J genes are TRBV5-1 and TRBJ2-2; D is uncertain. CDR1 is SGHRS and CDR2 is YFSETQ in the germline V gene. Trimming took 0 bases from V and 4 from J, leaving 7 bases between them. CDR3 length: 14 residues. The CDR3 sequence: CASSLEDLTGELFF. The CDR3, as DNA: TGCGCCAGCAGCTTGGAAGACCTCACCGGGGAGCTGTTTTTT.

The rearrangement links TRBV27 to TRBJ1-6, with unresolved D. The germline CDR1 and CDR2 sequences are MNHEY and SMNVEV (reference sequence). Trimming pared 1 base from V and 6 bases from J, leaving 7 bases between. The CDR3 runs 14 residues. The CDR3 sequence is CASSLLGFNSPLHF. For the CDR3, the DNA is TGTGCCAGCAGTTTATTGGGGTTTAATTCACCCCTCCACTTT.

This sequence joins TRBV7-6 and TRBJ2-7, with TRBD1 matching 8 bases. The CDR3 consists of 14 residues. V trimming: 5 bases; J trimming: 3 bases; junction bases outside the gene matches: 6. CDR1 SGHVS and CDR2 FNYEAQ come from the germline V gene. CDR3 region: CASSPGQGGYEQYF. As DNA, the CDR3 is TGTGCCAGCAGCCCCGGACAGGGTGGCTACGAGCAGTACTTC.

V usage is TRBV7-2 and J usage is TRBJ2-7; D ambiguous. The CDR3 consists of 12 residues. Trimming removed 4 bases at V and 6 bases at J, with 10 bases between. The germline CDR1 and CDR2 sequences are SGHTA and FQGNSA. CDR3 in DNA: TGTGCCAGCAGCTCCCGAGATATCGAGCAGTACTTC. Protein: CASSSRDIEQYF.

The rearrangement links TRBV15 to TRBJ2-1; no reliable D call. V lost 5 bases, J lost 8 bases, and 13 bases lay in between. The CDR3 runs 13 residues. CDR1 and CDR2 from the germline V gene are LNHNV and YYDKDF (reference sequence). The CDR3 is CATSVPALDEQFF. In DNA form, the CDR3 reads TGTGCCACCAGCGTGCCGGCTTTAGATGAGCAGTTCTTC.

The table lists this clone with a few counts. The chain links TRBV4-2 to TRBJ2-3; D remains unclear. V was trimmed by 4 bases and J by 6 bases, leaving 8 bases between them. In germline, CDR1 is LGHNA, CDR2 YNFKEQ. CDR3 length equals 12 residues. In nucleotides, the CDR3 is TGTGCCAGCAGCCCCTCGAAGGATACGCAGTATTTT. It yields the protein CASSPSKDTQYF.

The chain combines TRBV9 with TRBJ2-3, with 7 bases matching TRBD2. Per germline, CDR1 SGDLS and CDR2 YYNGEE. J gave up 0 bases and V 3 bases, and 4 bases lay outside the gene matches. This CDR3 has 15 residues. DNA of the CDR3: TGTGCCAGCAGCGCCTGGGACTACAGCACAGATACGCAGTATTTT. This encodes CASSAWDYSTDTQYF.

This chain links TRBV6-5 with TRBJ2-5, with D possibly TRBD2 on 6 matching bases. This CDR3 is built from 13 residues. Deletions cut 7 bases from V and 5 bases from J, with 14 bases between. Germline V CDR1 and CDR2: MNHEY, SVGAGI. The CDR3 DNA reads TGTGCCAGCACCACGGCGGGGTGGGAGACCCAGTACTTC. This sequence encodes CASTTAGWETQYF.

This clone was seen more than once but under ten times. As DNA, the CDR3 is TGTGCCAGCAGCCCACCCCCGGGGACAGGAACCTACGAGCAGTACTTC. Translating gives CASSPPPGTGTYEQYF. The J gene is TRBJ2-7, the V gene TRBV7-9; the match to TRBD1 covers 8 bases. The CDR3 consists of 16 residues. Germline lookup yields CDR1 SEHNR and CDR2 FQNEAQ (reference sequence). Trimming took 5 bases from V and 2 from J; bases not matched to a gene: 11.

For the CDR3, the DNA is TGTGCCAGCAGTTACCCCTCAGACCTGGGGACTAGCAATTATTTT. Amino acids: CASSYPSDLGTSNYF. The rearrangement links TRBV6-7 to TRBJ2-3, with 9 bases aligning to TRBD2. TRBV6-7 is flagged as an ORF with uncertain function. V lost 2 bases to trimming and J lost 15 bases; unmatched junction nucleotides: 15. The CDR3 length is 15 residues.